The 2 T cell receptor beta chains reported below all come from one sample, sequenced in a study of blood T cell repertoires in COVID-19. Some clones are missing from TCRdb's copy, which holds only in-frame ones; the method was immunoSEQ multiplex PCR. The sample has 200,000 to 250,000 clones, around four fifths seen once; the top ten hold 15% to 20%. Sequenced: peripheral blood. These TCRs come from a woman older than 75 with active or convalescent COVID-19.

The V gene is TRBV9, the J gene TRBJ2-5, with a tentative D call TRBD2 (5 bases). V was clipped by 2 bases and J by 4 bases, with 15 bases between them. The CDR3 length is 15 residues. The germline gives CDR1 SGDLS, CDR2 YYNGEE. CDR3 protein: CASSVAGGWVETQYF. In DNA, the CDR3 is TGTGCCAGCAGCGTGGCGGGCGGCTGGGTAGAGACCCAGTACTTC.

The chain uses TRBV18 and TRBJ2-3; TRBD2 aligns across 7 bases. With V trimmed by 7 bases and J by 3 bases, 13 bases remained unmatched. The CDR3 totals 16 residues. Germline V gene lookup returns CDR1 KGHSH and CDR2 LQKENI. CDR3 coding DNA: TGTGCCAGCTTCATACGGGCTAGCGGCTTTACAGATACGCAGTATTTT. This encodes CASFIRASGFTDTQYF.